Listed below are T cell receptor beta chains from one sample, sequenced in a study of CD8 T cells in Susac syndrome. Via MiXCR, TCRdb re-called the immunoSEQ multiplex PCR reads, giving one row per CDR3 protein. Among roughly 170,000 distinct CDR3 sequences listed, approximately 93% were seen once. The sample comprised CD4+ T cells from PBMCs. Receptor source: a human donor with multiple sclerosis. The conserved cysteine and the conserved F or W are not part of the CDR3 here. Clone size is not always given. Where it is, it says once, few, many or a class for expanded clones.

v_call cdr3_length clone_size cdr3_aa
TRBV13 16 . ASSLVRLGAGGNTEAF
TRBV5-1 12 . ASSLATGGDEQY
TRBV12-3/TRBV12-4 12 . ASSPQEPYNEQF
TRBV12-3/TRBV12-4 14 . ASSLQWGYSNQPQH
TRBV5-1 12 . ASSLVAMGETQY
TRBV30 12 . ASGGPGGNEKLF
TRBV5-1 11 . ASSITGTGELF
TRBV5-1 12 . ASSLGIGGNIQY
TRBV20-1 11 . SASGGGPDTQY
TRBV14 12 . ASSQDRARYAQY
TRBV10-2 11 once ASNPGGGQPQH
TRBV19 10 . ASSIDRDGYT
TRBV19 13 . ASSIEVAGGQEQF
TRBV7-8 12 . ASSLAPSGNTQY
TRBV7-2 13 . ASSSSGVGWDEQF
TRBV6-1 15 . ASRRKRQPGGTYEQY
TRBV20-1 14 . SARPMLGQVNTEAF
TRBV7-2 12 . ASSPRLVSYEQY
TRBV2 12 . ASNLDRYTGELF
TRBV20-1 11 . SAIRSGTDTQY
TRBV3-1 10 . ASSPLGYEQF
TRBV4-3 15 . ASSQDLGGRTGGELF
TRBV27 13 . ASSLVGGLSYEQY
TRBV7-2 12 . ASSSRREGDWQF
TRBV3-1 15 . ASSQGALPTLNTEAF
TRBV5-1 11 . ASSLSLDYEQY
TRBV2 10 . AAGPQRREQY
TRBV3-1 13 . ASSHYYNSGNTIY
TRBV30 9 . AWSPAGELF
TRBV20-1 10 . SASPQTSALH
TRBV20-1 15 . SARDRAGGFSYNEQF
TRBV5-8 13 . ASRLPGTRTGELF
TRBV4-3 11 . ASSQAGLYTQY
TRBV5-6 11 . ASSVGQLKPQH
TRBV7-9 13 . ASSPPGRDAYEQY
TRBV12-3/TRBV12-4 12 . ASTRAANTGELF
TRBV30 12 . AWRASGGLETQY
TRBV14 12 . ASSPTGYTDTQY
TRBV29-1 11 once SVEVILRGGYT
TRBV2 11 . ASRDRSNTEAF
TRBV12-3/TRBV12-4 11 . ASSPDRGLEQY
TRBV2 10 . ASRQDNYGYT
TRBV6-5 11 once ASTRQGSYEQY
TRBV12-3/TRBV12-4 13 . ASSLPEGGYYEQY
TRBV25-1 15 . ASSEASGRARGNIQY
TRBV3-1 12 few ASSQDSQGYGYT
TRBV9 12 . ASSDRISTDTQY
TRBV19 12 . ASSTLSTGSAQY
TRBV2 12 . ASRRTSGVETQY
TRBV6-5 12 . DSSSGLAIDEQY
TRBV28 12 . ASSLDRDYYGYT
TRBV5-1 13 . ASREITTVSDTQY
TRBV19 14 . ASSGPRVLRNTEAF
TRBV10-3 11 . AMRVAEADTQY